The present entry profiles one T cell receptor beta chain with its context. This sample is drawn from a study of blood T cells in healthy people across ages. The second PCR ran roughly 6 to 11 cycles with a sample-barcoded 5' primer and J-beta primers. In TCRdb, the 5' RACE reads were re-called with MiXCR into one record per CDR3 protein. Of about 800,000 distinct CDR3 sequences listed, 20% to 30% are singletons. CDR1 is MNHEY and CDR2 is SMNVEV in the germline V gene (reference sequence). CDR3 length equals 15 residues. Trimming stripped 4 bases from V and 3 bases from J, with 15 bases between. The sample was also linked to a second study, of T cells of mothers and their children. As that report states: All donors were healthy and Caucasian; they were a few mothers and their six children. Each mother gave over 8.5 million TCR beta CDR3 reads; each child, roughly 3 million.

The genes are TRBV27 and TRBJ1-1, with TRBD1 as a possible D gene (5 bases). This TCR derives from a boy under 18 in good health. Sequences were obtained from blood. CDR3 region: CASSWDPSGYTEAFF. The CDR3 bases are TGTGCCAGCAGTTGGGACCCGTCTGGGTACACTGAAGCTTTCTTT.